These 16 T cell receptor beta chains share one sample of origin, sequenced in a study of cytomegalovirus exposure and HLA in healthy donors. The PCR made use of 60 Vbeta and 13 Jbeta primers. The table came from immunoSEQ multiplex PCR; TCRdb's copy has only in-frame clones and leaves some out. Here the sample spans some 120,000 clones, roughly 68% being singletons. The specimen was PBMCs. The receptors stem from a woman under 40 in good health and CMV-seronegative.

This clone appeared a few times. J is TRBJ2-2 and V is TRBV7-6; tentatively, D is TRBD1 (5 bases). Germline loops: CDR1 SGHVS, CDR2 FNYEAQ. V lost 5 bases and J lost 0, with 7 bases in between. CDR3 length: 14 residues. The CDR3 is CASSRTTNTGELFF. Written as DNA, the CDR3 is TGTGCCAGCAGCCGGACAACGAACACCGGGGAGCTGTTTTTT.

V usage is TRBV18 and J usage is TRBJ2-2, with TRBD2 matching 10 bases. J gave up 4 bases and V 2 bases, and 4 bases lay outside the gene matches. CDR3 length equals 16 residues. CDR1 is KGHSH and CDR2 is LQKENI in the germline V gene. The CDR3 sequence is CASSPDSGRATGELFF. CDR3 sequence (DNA): TGTGCCAGCTCACCAGACAGCGGGAGGGCCACCGGGGAGCTGTTTTTT.

This chain uses TRBV28 with TRBJ2-7; TRBD1 aligns across 7 bases. Germline trimming cut 4 bases from V and 7 bases from J; bases unmatched to any gene: 16. The CDR3 loop spans 16 amino acids. CDR1 is MDHEN and CDR2 is SYDVKM in the germline V gene. DNA for the CDR3: TGTGCCAGCAGTTCACCCATCCAACAGACAGGGAAAGAGCAGTACTTC. Its translation is CASSSPIQQTGKEQYF.

This chain joins TRBV2 and TRBJ2-2, with 7 bases aligning to TRBD2. Germline trimming cut 0 bases from V and 9 bases from J; bases unmatched to any gene: 7. Per germline, CDR1 SNHLY and CDR2 FYNNEI. This CDR3 comprises 15 residues. The CDR3 sequence is CASSEAGGIARELFF. The CDR3 DNA sequence: TGTGCCAGCAGTGAAGCGGGGGGGATAGCGAGGGAGCTGTTTTTT.

By frequency in the sample, this clone is medium-sized. The chain links TRBV28 to TRBJ1-1; possibly TRBD1 for D (5 bases). The V gene's germline CDR1 is MDHEN and CDR2 SYDVKM. Trimming pared 4 bases from V and 1 base from J, leaving 10 bases between. This CDR3 has 14 residues. The CDR3 DNA reads as TGTGCCAGCAGTTCCTCCCAGGGGAACACTGAAGCTTTCTTT. As protein: CASSSSQGNTEAFF.

This clone appeared once. The rearrangement joins TRBV7-2 to TRBJ2-2; D gene uncertain. With 2 bases removed from V and 5 bases from J, the gap between germline ends came to 6 bases. CDR1 is SGHTA and CDR2 is FQGNSA in the germline V gene. The CDR3 runs 13 residues. CDR3 nucleotide sequence: TGTGCCAGCAGCTTATTAGTAACCGGGGAGCTGTTTTTT. It yields the protein CASSLLVTGELFF.

J is TRBJ2-7 and V is TRBV7-8, with 15 bases lining up with TRBD2. Germline V lookup: CDR1 SGHVS, CDR2 FQNEAQ. This CDR3 spans 18 amino acids. J lost 2 bases, V lost 1 base, and 6 bases had no gene match. The CDR3 DNA follows: TGTGCCAGCAGCTTAGGGACCGGGACTAGCGGGAGGACCTACGAGCAGTACTTC. This gives the protein CASSLGTGTSGRTYEQYF.

This clone was counted a single time. V and J are TRBV19 and TRBJ2-2, with 9 bases aligning to TRBD1. Unmatched junction bases numbered 4, after V lost 8 bases and J lost 3 bases. This CDR3 has 14 residues. The germline gives CDR1 LNHDA, CDR2 SQIVND (reference sequence). The CDR3 region has the DNA TGTGCCAGTGGGGGACAGGGTGACACCGGGGAGCTGTTTTTT. It translates to CASGGQGDTGELFF.

This clone was observed a handful of times. The rearrangement uses TRBV6-1 and TRBJ2-1, with 7 bases identical to TRBD2. V shed 4 bases, J shed 7 bases, and the junction held 7 bases outside the gene matches. This CDR3 spans 14 amino acids. Germline CDR1 is MNHNS and CDR2 is SASEGT. The CDR3 DNA follows: TGTGCCAGCAGTGGCGGGAGTCTCCAGAATGAGCAGTTCTTC. This codes for CASSGGSLQNEQFF.

The genes are TRBV29-1 and TRBJ2-1; 8 bases agree with TRBD2. Per the germline V gene, CDR1 is SQVTM and CDR2 is ANQGSEA. V shed 2 bases, J shed 9 bases, and the junction held 6 bases outside the gene matches. The CDR3 sequence is 13 residues long. This CDR3 is CSVERGLVREQFF. As DNA, the CDR3 is TGCAGCGTTGAAAGGGGACTAGTGCGTGAGCAGTTCTTC.

This rearrangement joins TRBV5-6 to TRBJ2-5, with D perhaps TRBD2 (6 bases). The CDR3 sequence is 14 residues long. The germline V and J ends were trimmed by 4 bases and 5 bases, with 15 bases remaining between them. CDR1 and CDR2 from the germline V gene are SGHDT and YYEEEE. The CDR3 DNA reads TGTGCCAGCAGCCCTCCGGGGGTTGGGGAGACCCAGTACTTC. It translates to CASSPPGVGETQYF. Drawing the rest from reference TRBV5-6 and TRBJ2-5, the complete variable domain is DAGVTQSPTHLIKTRGQQVTLRCSPKSGHDTVSWYQQALGQGPQFIFQYYEEEERQRGNFPDRFSGHQFPNYSSELNVNALLLGDSALYLCASSPPGVGETQYFGPGTRLLVL.

This clone was counted only a few times. V gene TRBV5-1 combines with J gene TRBJ2-5, with a tentative D call TRBD2 (6 bases). This CDR3 spans 15 amino acids. Trimming took 0 bases from V and 1 from J, leaving 10 bases between them. Germline-derived CDR1 and CDR2 are SGHRS and YFSETQ. CDR3 residues: CASSLGSSAQETQYF. The CDR3 nucleotides read TGCGCCAGCAGCTTGGGGTCTAGCGCCCAAGAGACCCAGTACTTC.

The V and J genes are TRBV18 and TRBJ1-1; D not certain. CDR1 and CDR2 from the germline V gene are KGHSH and LQKENI. Trimming shortened V by 2 bases and J by 1 base, and 8 bases separated the two germline ends. CDR3 size: 14 residues. The CDR3 DNA reads TGTGCCAGCTCACCATGGCAGAAGAACACTGAAGCTTTCTTT. Its translation is CASSPWQKNTEAFF. The full variable domain, completed using reference TRBV18 and TRBJ1-1, is NAGVMQNPRHLVRRRGQEARLRCSPMKGHSHVYWYRQLPEEGLKFMVYLQKENIIDESGMPKERFSAEFPKEGPSILRIQQVVRGDSAAYFCASSPWQKNTEAFFGQGTRLTVV.

The chain carries TRBV11-1 and TRBJ2-3, with D possibly TRBD2 on 6 matching bases. This CDR3 is built from 16 residues. The V gene's germline CDR1 is SGHAT and CDR2 FQDESV (reference sequence). Trimming left V 1 base short and J 8 bases short, with 19 bases between. Written as DNA, the CDR3 is TGTGCCAGCAGCTTAGACATGGTAGCGACCGGGGGTACGCAGTATTTT. Its protein product is CASSLDMVATGGTQYF.

The V call is TRBV19, the J call TRBJ2-1; 9 bases align to TRBD1. CDR3 length: 13 amino acids. V trimming: 5 bases; J trimming: 5 bases; junction bases outside the gene matches: 1. CDR1 is LNHDA and CDR2 is SQIVND in the germline V gene (reference sequence). The CDR3 nucleotides are TGTGCCAGTAGTGGGGACAGGGACAATGAGCAGTTCTTC. This encodes CASSGDRDNEQFF.

V usage is TRBV19 and J usage is TRBJ1-2; D is unresolved. The CDR3 totals 12 residues. V dropped 4 bases and J dropped 4 bases, with 7 bases sitting between them. Germline CDR1 and CDR2: LNHDA and SQIVND (reference sequence). CDR3 region: CASSKWSYGYTF. CDR3 sequence (DNA): TGTGCCAGTAGTAAGTGGAGCTATGGCTACACCTTC.